The present T cell receptor (beta chain) was sequenced within a study of Graves' ophthalmopathy and Graves' hyperthyroidism. The germline gives CDR1 SQVTM, CDR2 ANQGSEA. CDR3 size: 10 residues. Trimming left V 6 bases short and J 8 bases short, with 10 bases between. RNA transcripts provided the template for amplifying TCR beta CDR3 regions. First-round RT-PCR used HTBI primers; second-round multiplex PCR followed. One entry per CDR3 protein, called by TCRdb with MiXCR from the multiplex PCR reads. The data hold hundreds of thousands of distinct CDR3 sequences, with about 41% observed a single time. The TCR originated in an adult man with Graves' ophthalmopathy. The chain carries TRBV29-1 and TRBJ1-2; D is uncertain. Sample: peripheral blood. The CDR3 spells CSVATPGYTF. The CDR3 DNA sequence: TGCAGCGTGGCGACGCCGGGCTACACCTTC. Supplemented by reference TRBV29-1 and TRBJ1-2, the full variable domain reads SAVISQKPSRDICQRGTSLTIQCQVDSQVTMMFWYRQQPGQSLTLIATANQGSEATYESGFVIDKFPISRPNLTFSTLTVSNMSPEDSSIYLCSVATPGYTFGSGTRLTVV.